This T cell receptor beta chain was documented in a study of cytomegalovirus exposure and HLA in healthy donors. Repertoires were generated with immunoSEQ multiplex PCR, while TCRdb's copy carries only in-frame clones and drops some. The sample holds 100,000 or so clones, about 88% seen once. Germline V CDR1 and CDR2: MDHEN, SYDVKM. CDR3 length: 15 amino acids. The V segment lost 3 bases and the J segment 6 bases; nucleotides outside the gene matches: 9. This clone was detected only once. The J gene is TRBJ2-3, the V gene TRBV28; TRBD1 aligns across 7 bases. Sequenced material: PBMCs. This clonotype was sampled from a woman between 18 and 29 years old in good health and CMV-seropositive. The CDR3 coding sequence is TGTGCCAGCAGTTTTAAGAGACAGGGAATGGATACGCAGTATTTT. Translation gives CASSFKRQGMDTQYF.